Below are 23 T cell receptor beta chains sequenced from a single sample in a study of human T cells and chemical hapten exposure. Indicated time point: pre-sensitization, week 0. Noted treatment: therapeutic diphenylcyclopropenone sensitization with weekly scalp DPC. Using its own MiXCR run on the RACE reads, TCRdb lists one record per CDR3 protein. The sample contains around 330,000 distinct CDR3 sequences, about 5.4% of which appear only once. This sample comprised whole blood, obtained in connection with sensitization to the hapten diphenylcyclopropenone (DPC). These receptor sequences come from a woman between 18 and 29 years old with alopecia areata. Some clones in this sample may be carry-over from other donors' samples.

This clonotype showed up many times. V and J are TRBV7-3 and TRBJ2-1, with 7 bases fitting TRBD2. The germline gives CDR1 SGHTA, CDR2 FQGTGA. V was pared by 2 bases and J by 0 bases, with 16 bases of the junction left unmatched. CDR3 length: 20 amino acids. Written as DNA, the CDR3 is TGTGCCAGCAGCTTACTCCCGACTAGCAGGGCCCCGCCCTCCTACAATGAGCAGTTCTTC. Protein: CASSLLPTSRAPPSYNEQFF.

This clonotype was seen ten or more times. The V gene is TRBV7-3, the J gene TRBJ2-1; the D is unclear. This CDR3 is 14 amino acids long. V shed 4 bases and J shed 6 bases, with 13 bases lying between them. The germline V gene encodes CDR1 SGHTA and CDR2 FQGTGA. The CDR3 region is CASSSRGGGNEQFF. The CDR3 bases are TGTGCCAGCAGCTCTCGCGGCGGCGGCAATGAGCAGTTCTTC.

This clonotype appeared many times. The V gene is TRBV5-1, the J gene TRBJ2-6; D is perhaps TRBD1 (6 bases). Germline CDR1 reads SGHRS; CDR2 reads YFSETQ. CDR3 length equals 17 residues. V lost 7 bases to trimming and J lost 0 bases, with 17 bases between them. In DNA, the CDR3 is TGCGCCAGCCAAAAGACAGGACTGAGCTCTGGGGCCAACGTCCTGACTTTC. This encodes CASQKTGLSSGANVLTF.

This clonotype was picked up a small number of times. The chain links TRBV5-6 to TRBJ2-1; 7 bases are a match to TRBD1. Germline loops: CDR1 SGHDT, CDR2 YYEEEE. The CDR3 sequence is 16 residues long. J lost 4 bases, V lost 0 bases, and 7 bases had no gene match. The DNA of the CDR3 is TGTGCCAGCAGCTTGGGTTCTTGGGACAGATACAATGAGCAGTTCTTC. Its protein product is CASSLGSWDRYNEQFF.

This sequence joins TRBV3-1 and TRBJ2-3; 8 bases map to TRBD2. The trim removed 4 bases at V and 2 bases at J, leaving 5 bases unmatched. The V gene's germline CDR1 is LGHDT and CDR2 YNNKEL (reference sequence). The CDR3 is 15 amino acids. The CDR3 loop is CASSPRGGYTDTQYF. CDR3 sequence (DNA): TGTGCCAGCAGCCCACGGGGGGGGTACACAGATACGCAGTATTTT.

This clonotype was observed a few times. The V and J genes are TRBV7-8 and TRBJ2-3; D remains ambiguous. V shed 5 bases and J shed 10 bases, with 16 bases lying between them. Germline V gives CDR1 SGHVS, CDR2 FQNEAQ. CDR3 length: 13 amino acids. CDR3 bases: TGTGCCAGCAGCCGTAAAGGCCAGATGTCGCAGTATTTT. It specifies CASSRKGQMSQYF.

This clonotype was seen a handful of times. The chain joins TRBV2 to TRBJ1-2; 9 bases are a match to TRBD1. CDR1 is SNHLY, CDR2 FYNNEI, per germline. The V segment lost 7 bases and the J segment 8 bases; nucleotides outside the gene matches: 17. The CDR3 contains 16 residues. The CDR3 here is CASTNSGTGPFAGYTF. The DNA for the CDR3 is TGTGCCAGCACTAACTCCGGGACAGGGCCCTTCGCGGGCTACACCTTC.

This clonotype appeared many times. The V gene is TRBV7-9, the J gene TRBJ2-5; the D gene is possibly TRBD2 (5 bases). CDR1 is SEHNR and CDR2 is FQNEAQ in the germline V gene (reference sequence). V shed 6 bases and J shed 4 bases, with 12 bases lying between them. This CDR3 contains 13 residues. Written as DNA, the CDR3 is TGTGCCAGCAGACCCACTAGACGAGAGACCCAGTACTTC. Amino acid sequence: CASRPTRRETQYF.

This chain connects TRBV27 to TRBJ2-7; the match to TRBD2 covers 11 bases. CDR1 and CDR2 from the germline V gene are MNHEY and SMNVEV (reference sequence). This CDR3 region has 16 residues. Losses at the gene ends were 5 bases for V and 0 bases for J; bases not matched to a gene: 6. CDR3 sequence reads: CASSPTSGELSYEQYF. The CDR3 DNA follows: TGTGCCAGCAGTCCGACTAGCGGGGAACTCTCCTACGAGCAGTACTTC.

The V and J genes are TRBV19 and TRBJ1-5; no reliable D call. The CDR3 loop spans 15 amino acids. Germline V gene sequence: CDR1 LNHDA, CDR2 SQIVND (reference sequence). V was shortened by 2 bases and J by 0 bases, with 8 bases between the two germline ends. The CDR3 region is CASSIIYYSNQPQHF. In DNA, the CDR3 is TGTGCCAGTAGTATAATCTATTATAGCAATCAGCCCCAGCATTTT.

This clonotype was found many times. This chain joins TRBV2 and TRBJ1-2, with D possibly being TRBD1 (5 bases). V was trimmed by 4 bases and J by 5 bases, leaving 11 bases between them. Germline V gene data show CDR1 as SNHLY and CDR2 as FYNNEI. The CDR3 runs 13 residues. In DNA, the CDR3 is TGTGCCAGCAGTGGGGGACGGTTTTATGGCTACACCTTC. Protein: CASSGGRFYGYTF.

The chain couples TRBV6-2 or TRBV6-3 to TRBJ2-7; D call uncertain. Trimming stripped 0 bases from V and 2 bases from J, with 14 bases between. The germline V gene has CDR1 MNHEY and CDR2 SVGEGT. CDR3 length equals 16 residues. In DNA, the CDR3 is TGTGCCAGCAGTTACTCCTATGGTTTCTCGCCCTACGAGCAGTACTTC. Encoded protein: CASSYSYGFSPYEQYF.

The chain has TRBV2 and TRBJ2-5; D might be TRBD2 (7 bases). The CDR3 runs 15 residues. V shed 3 bases and J shed 4 bases, with 15 bases lying between them. Germline CDR1 is SNHLY and CDR2 is FYNNEI. CDR3 amino acids: CASSDGRGPRETQYF. CDR3 in DNA: TGTGCCAGCAGTGACGGGCGGGGGCCGCGAGAGACCCAGTACTTC.

Ten or more counts support this clonotype. The chain couples TRBV12-3 or TRBV12-4 to TRBJ2-5; D remains ambiguous. The CDR3 spans 14 residues. Trimming cost V 3 bases and J 4 bases, with 12 bases left between them. As DNA, the CDR3 is TGTGCCAGCAGTTTCGGCGGAACGAGAGAGACCCAGTACTTC. Its translation: CASSFGGTRETQYF.

This clonotype was seen repeatedly, ten times or more. The chain links TRBV28 to TRBJ1-5; D remains ambiguous. The CDR3 covers 16 residues. The V end lost 2 bases, the J end lost 3 bases, and 14 bases lay between the germline ends. Germline V CDR1 and CDR2: MDHEN, SYDVKM. Here the CDR3 DNA reads TGTGCCAGCAGTTTAACCGGGGTGGGTGTCAATCAGCCCCAGCATTTT. This sequence encodes CASSLTGVGVNQPQHF.

This clonotype came up many times. V usage is TRBV12-3 or TRBV12-4 and J usage is TRBJ2-7; D is undetermined. The V and J ends lost 3 bases and 2 bases respectively, with 11 bases between them. CDR3 size: 14 residues. The CDR3 coding sequence is TGTGCCAGCAGTTTTGGCCCCCCTGCCTACGAGCAGTACTTC. It encodes CASSFGPPAYEQYF.

This clonotype was recorded a few times. The chain employs TRBV12-3 or TRBV12-4 and TRBJ2-5; D might be TRBD1 or TRBD2, each matching 5 bases. This CDR3 spans 14 amino acids. The V gene lost 6 bases and the J gene lost 1 base, with 12 bases spanning the gap. For the CDR3, the DNA is TGTGCCAGCAGCATGCCGGGACCCCAAGAGACCCAGTACTTC. Its translation is CASSMPGPQETQYF.

This chain connects TRBV6-2 or TRBV6-3 to TRBJ2-1; 10 nucleotides agree with TRBD2. CDR3 length equals 21 residues. Per the germline V gene, CDR1 is MNHEY and CDR2 is SVGEGT. The V and J ends lost 6 bases and 1 base, in that order; junction bases with no gene match: 21. The chain's CDR3 is CASSPFVEVASGGPSYNEQFF. CDR3 nucleotide sequence: TGTGCCAGCAGCCCCTTTGTGGAGGTGGCTAGCGGGGGCCCTTCCTACAATGAGCAGTTCTTC.

This clonotype has a count of ten or more. The chain's CDR3 is CASSQLRDNLAKNIQYF. CDR3 sequence (DNA): TGCGCCAGCAGCCAACTTCGGGACAACCTAGCCAAAAACATTCAGTACTTC. The rearrangement uses TRBV4-1 and TRBJ2-4; D might be TRBD1 (6 bases). V was trimmed by 2 bases and J by 0 bases, leaving 14 bases between them. From germline, CDR1 is MGHRA and CDR2 YSYEKL. This CDR3 comprises 17 residues.

Comment on this clonotype: A clone one base away is much larger, so this may be a read error. J is TRBJ2-4 and V is TRBV6-2 or TRBV6-3; 9 bases align to TRBD1. Germline V gene sequence: CDR1 MNHEY, CDR2 SVGEGT. The CDR3 runs to 16 residues. CDR3 DNA: TGTGCCAGCAGTTACAGTGGACAGGGGACCAAAAGCATTCAGTACTTC. It encodes CASSYSGQGTKSIQYF.

The chain combines TRBV6-1 with TRBJ2-7, with D perhaps matching TRBD1 (6 bases). V was shortened by 6 bases and J by 1 base, with 22 bases between the two germline ends. The CDR3 contains 17 residues. Germline loops: CDR1 MNHNS, CDR2 SASEGT. CDR3 sequence: CASSPGTSLPMSYEQYF. The CDR3 DNA reads as TGTGCCAGCAGCCCCGGGACAAGCTTACCTATGTCCTACGAGCAGTACTTC.

This clonotype was observed many times. V is TRBV7-9 and J is TRBJ1-6, with no clear D. The CDR3 length is 12 residues. V was cut by 5 bases and J by 10 bases, with 9 bases left in between. The germline V gene has CDR1 SEHNR and CDR2 FQNEAQ (reference sequence). CDR3 residues: CASSPLGSPLHF. CDR3 bases: TGTGCCAGCAGCCCTCTCGGGTCACCCCTCCACTTT.

The CDR3 bases are TGCAGTGCTAGAATTAGGCACTCCCAAAACTATGGCTACACCTTC. This sequence encodes CSARIRHSQNYGYTF. This chain joins TRBV20-1 and TRBJ1-2; the D is unclear. The V end lost 2 bases, the J end lost 2 bases, and 15 bases lay between the germline ends. Germline-derived CDR1 and CDR2 are DFQATT and SNEGSKA (reference sequence). This CDR3 spans 15 amino acids.